The present T cell receptor (beta chain) was sequenced within a study of identical twins. Germline V lookup: CDR1 SEHNR, CDR2 FQNEAQ (reference sequence). The germline V and J ends were trimmed by 5 bases and 5 bases, with 15 bases remaining between them. This CDR3 region has 14 residues. This clonotype was found once. No antigen is known for it. Unique molecular identifiers were in the cDNA, with template-switch universal primer binding. Each CDR3 protein gets one entry after TCRdb re-called the 5' RACE reads with MiXCR. The repertoire holds 240,000 or so distinct CDR3 sequences, roughly 13% seen once, with under 4.5% in the top ten. Regarding the study as a whole: One should note that invariant MAIT and iNKT cells could partly confound zero-insertion analyses.

These records were also assigned to another study, of yellow fever vaccine responses in identical twins. This second report adds: Twins' vaccine T cell responses were reported to seem partly convergent and partly personalized.

Sequenced sample: memory (CD45RO+) T cells sorted from blood. V usage is TRBV7-9 and J usage is TRBJ1-2; a weak D match, TRBD1 (6 bases). This clonotype was sampled from a woman younger than 35 in good health. CDR3 sequence reads: CASSPTSGAYGYTF. The CDR3 region has the DNA TGTGCCAGCAGCCCGACCTCGGGGGCTTATGGCTACACCTTC.